The clone carrying this TCR beta chain has more than one count but fewer than ten. This CDR3 spans 16 amino acids. Germline assignment: CDR1 PRHDT and CDR2 FYEKMQ (reference sequence). Trimming cost V 5 bases and J 4 bases, with 15 bases left between them. The sample belongs to a study of cytomegalovirus exposure and HLA in healthy donors. 60 Vbeta and 13 Jbeta primers were used in PCR. The protocol was immunoSEQ multiplex PCR, while the TCRdb copy is restricted to in-frame clones and leaves out a portion. The sample carries 150,000 to 200,000 clones, about three quarters recorded once. The sample taken for sequencing was PBMCs. The V call is TRBV13, the J call TRBJ2-6; D is possibly TRBD2 (6 bases). The TCR sequence derives from a girl aged 5-17 years in good health and CMV-seronegative. The CDR3 protein is CASSTTGTAGANVLTF. Here the CDR3 DNA reads TGTGCCAGCAGCACGACGGGGACTGCAGGGGCCAACGTCCTGACTTTC.